A single sample gave rise to the 17 T cell receptor beta chains below, sequenced in a study of blood T cell repertoires in COVID-19. Method: immunoSEQ multiplex PCR; TCRdb's copy keeps in-frame clones and lacks some. The table records 190,000 or so clones, around 90% of them present only once. The sequencing sample was made of peripheral blood. These receptors came from a man aged 50-59 years with acute or convalescent COVID-19.

The J gene is TRBJ1-5, the V gene TRBV29-1; a weak D match, TRBD1 (6 bases). The CDR3 extends over 15 amino acids. CDR1 is SQVTM, CDR2 ANQGSEA, per germline. Trimming shortened V by 4 bases and J by 3 bases, and 16 bases separated the two germline ends. The CDR3 region is CSVAWGQGPNQPQHF. The CDR3 region has the DNA TGCAGCGTTGCCTGGGGGCAGGGGCCCAATCAGCCCCAGCATTTT.

This chain joins TRBV4-2 and TRBJ2-5; 7 nucleotides agree with TRBD1. CDR3 length equals 14 residues. The junction had 4 bases not matched to a gene; V was cut back by 1 base and J by 5 bases. In germline, CDR1 is LGHNA, CDR2 YNFKEQ. The CDR3 reads CASSQATGEETQYF. As DNA, the CDR3 is TGTGCCAGCAGCCAAGCAACAGGGGAGGAGACCCAGTACTTC.

This chain joins TRBV3-1 (or the pseudogene TRBV3-2) and TRBJ2-1, with 12 positions matching TRBD2. This CDR3 has 16 amino acids. Germline V CDR1 and CDR2: LGHDT, YNNKEL (reference sequence). V trimming: 4 bases; J trimming: 6 bases; junction bases outside the gene matches: 7. CDR3 DNA: TGTGCCAGCAGCCGCCGACTAGCGGGAGTGGGCAATGAGCAGTTCTTC. This codes for CASSRRLAGVGNEQFF.

The J gene is TRBJ1-3, the V gene TRBV5-1; 7 bases align to TRBD1. The ends lost 4 bases at V and 3 bases at J; junction bases unmatched: 7. The CDR3 spans 15 residues. From germline, CDR1 is SGHRS and CDR2 YFSETQ. The CDR3 sequence: CASSPSGDSGNTIYF. The CDR3 nucleotides are TGCGCCAGCAGCCCCTCCGGGGACAGTGGAAACACCATATATTTT.

The chain joins TRBV18 to TRBJ1-1; TRBD1 might be the D (5 bases). The CDR3 loop spans 15 amino acids. V lost 5 bases and J 0 bases, leaving 13 bases between the germline ends. Germline V CDR1 and CDR2: KGHSH, LQKENI. As DNA, the CDR3 is TGTGCCAGCTCAACGGGGGAGGGTATGAACACTGAAGCTTTCTTT. This translates into CASSTGEGMNTEAFF.

V gene TRBV4-1 combines with J gene TRBJ2-5, with 10 bases lining up with TRBD1. Germline V gene sequence: CDR1 MGHRA, CDR2 YSYEKL. Trimming took 2 bases from V and 5 from J; bases not matched to a gene: 8. The CDR3 totals 16 residues. CDR3 region: CASSQNWGTGVETQYF. CDR3 bases: TGCGCCAGCAGCCAAAATTGGGGGACAGGGGTGGAGACCCAGTACTTC.

V and J are TRBV9 and TRBJ2-3; D may be TRBD2 (6 bases). Germline-derived CDR1 and CDR2 are SGDLS and YYNGEE. This CDR3 is 16 amino acids long. V lost 3 bases to trimming and J lost 2 bases, with 16 bases between them. Here the CDR3 DNA reads TGTGCCAGCAGCGCCTTCGCGGGGAGTTTCACAGATACGCAGTATTTT. It codes for CASSAFAGSFTDTQYF.

The V gene is TRBV28, the J gene TRBJ1-3; the D gene is possibly TRBD1 (6 bases). The CDR3 runs 14 residues. CDR1 MDHEN and CDR2 SYDVKM come from the germline V gene. The germline V and J ends were trimmed by 6 bases and 2 bases, with 11 bases remaining between them. The CDR3: CASSPRGPGNTIYF. The CDR3 DNA reads TGTGCCAGCAGCCCCAGGGGACCTGGAAACACCATATATTTT. Filled out from reference TRBV28 and TRBJ1-3, the complete variable domain reads DVKVTQSSRYLVKRTGEKVFLECVQDMDHENMFWYRQDPGLGLRLIYFSYDVKMKEKGDIPEGYSVSREKKERFSLILESASTNQTSMYLCASSPRGPGNTIYFGEGSWLTVV.

This clone has a single count. This chain uses TRBV5-8 with TRBJ1-5; unclear D gene. This CDR3 has 15 residues. The V gene lost 1 base and the J gene lost 1 base, with 9 bases spanning the gap. Germline V gene lookup returns CDR1 SGHTS and CDR2 YDEGEE. CDR3 in amino acids: CASSLHSQSNQPQHF. CDR3 in DNA: TGTGCCAGCAGCTTGCACAGTCAGAGCAATCAGCCCCAGCATTTT.

V is TRBV9 and J is TRBJ2-3; 14 bases align to TRBD2. The CDR3 is 16 residues long. CDR1 and CDR2 from the germline V gene are SGDLS and YYNGEE. With V trimmed by 2 bases and J by 6 bases, 5 bases remained unmatched. The DNA of the CDR3 is TGTGCCAGCAGCGTCGGGACTAGCGGGGGAGTGGATACGCAGTATTTT. Encoded protein: CASSVGTSGGVDTQYF.

The rearrangement joins TRBV2 to TRBJ2-2; a possible D gene is TRBD1 (6 bases). The germline CDR1 and CDR2 sequences are SNHLY and FYNNEI. The CDR3 has 14 amino acids. V lost 6 bases to trimming and J lost 4 bases, with 12 bases between them. In DNA, the CDR3 is TGTGCCAGCAGCGAGGACAGATCCACCGGGGAGCTGTTTTTT. Translating it yields CASSEDRSTGELFF.

CDR3 amino acids: CASSSYGNSPLHF. CDR3 sequence (DNA): TGTGCCAGCAGCTCCTACGGGAATTCACCCCTCCACTTT. The chain uses TRBV7-3 and TRBJ1-6; D is unclear. Germline CDR1 is SGHTA and CDR2 is FQGTGA. V was cut by 4 bases and J by 7 bases, with 8 bases left in between. The CDR3 is 13 residues long.

The chain combines TRBV5-5 with TRBJ2-2; no firm D call. Trimming took 4 bases from V and 0 from J, leaving 13 bases between them. This CDR3 has 16 residues. Germline V lookup: CDR1 SGHKS, CDR2 YYEKEE (reference sequence). In nucleotides, the CDR3 is TGTGCCAGCAGCCCTTCAACAGCCGCGAACACCGGGGAGCTGTTTTTT. Amino acids: CASSPSTAANTGELFF.

The chain couples TRBV19 to TRBJ2-3; tentatively, D is TRBD1 (5 bases). Germline CDR1 and CDR2: LNHDA and SQIVND (reference sequence). This CDR3 spans 15 amino acids. Trimming pared 6 bases from V and 0 bases from J, leaving 13 bases between. CDR3: CASRNRLSSTDTQYF. CDR3 sequence (DNA): TGTGCCAGTAGGAACAGGTTATCTAGCACAGATACGCAGTATTTT. Variable domain in full (rest from reference TRBV19 and TRBJ2-3): DGGITQSPKYLFRKEGQNVTLSCEQNLNHDAMYWYRQDPGQGLRLIYYSQIVNDFQKGDIAEGYSVSREKKESFPLTVTSAQKNPTAFYLCASRNRLSSTDTQYFGPGTRLTVL.

This chain uses TRBV10-1 with TRBJ2-7, with D tentatively TRBD2 (5 bases). Per the germline V gene, CDR1 is WNHNN and CDR2 is SYGVQD (reference sequence). CDR3 length: 12 residues. The ends were cut back, 5 bases at V and 5 bases at J, with 10 bases in the middle. This CDR3 is CASSLTEDEQYV. Written as DNA, the CDR3 is TGCGCCAGCAGTCTCACGGAGGACGAGCAGTACGTC.

The rearrangement uses TRBV4-1 and TRBJ2-2, with 8 bases fitting TRBD1. The V segment lost 3 bases and the J segment 0 bases; nucleotides outside the gene matches: 6. Germline lookup yields CDR1 MGHRA and CDR2 YSYEKL. This CDR3 region has 17 residues. This chain's CDR3 is CASSQRTGRTNTGELFF. DNA for the CDR3: TGCGCCAGCAGCCAGCGGACAGGGAGAACGAACACCGGGGAGCTGTTTTTT.

The CDR3 nucleotides read TGTGCCAGCAGTTTGGAGGGGTCTGGAAACACCATATATTTT. It encodes CASSLEGSGNTIYF. The chain links TRBV28 to TRBJ1-3; a weak D match, TRBD1 (5 bases). Trimming removed 3 bases at V and 1 base at J, with 7 bases between. The CDR3 has 14 residues. Germline CDR1 is MDHEN and CDR2 is SYDVKM.